This TCR beta chain comes out of a study of control samples from healthy donors and cancer patients. With V trimmed by 3 bases and J by 3 bases, 7 bases remained unmatched. From germline, CDR1 is GTSNPN and CDR2 SVGIG (reference sequence). The CDR3 extends over 15 amino acids. Assay used: immunoSEQ multiplex PCR; TCRdb lists only in-frame clones, some missing. The data show 85,000 to 100,000 clones, with 85% to 95% seen just once and 8% to 9.5% held by the top ten. Sequencing used blood. The rearrangement uses TRBV30 and TRBJ2-4, with 8 bases that match TRBD2. The sequence was collected from a man between 18 and 35 years old in good health. The CDR3 loop reads CAWRSGGGNKNIQYF. The CDR3 DNA follows: TGTGCCTGGAGGTCGGGAGGGGGGAACAAAAACATTCAGTACTTC.